The clone carrying this T cell receptor (beta chain) was recorded at least ten times. The antigen is undetermined. The data were taken from a study of T cells in Graves' hyperthyroidism and ophthalmopathy. Investigators excluded patients with uncontrolled infection, other autoimmune disease, pregnancy or lactation. Diagnoses were established using clinical symptoms, serum thyroxine and TRAb, thyroid ultrasound and orbital computed tomography. CDR3 length: 17 residues. The V gene's germline CDR1 is MNHNY and CDR2 SVGAGI (reference sequence). The V and J ends lost 0 bases and 3 bases, in that order; junction bases with no gene match: 8. General observations from the study: In blood, most of the thyroid clonotypes expanded above 0.001 were also present.

There were TCR beta CDR3 regions amplified from RNA transcripts. Researchers ran a first-round RT-PCR on the TCR CDR3 using the HTBI primer set. From the multiplex PCR reads, TCRdb called clonotypes with MiXCR, one entry per CDR3 protein. The repertoire includes 300,000 to 350,000 distinct CDR3 sequences, around a fifth of them detected once, and 50% to 65% sits in the top ten. The rearrangement uses TRBV6-6 and TRBJ2-3; 8 bases map to TRBD2. This TCR was sampled from a woman in her forties or fifties with Graves' hyperthyroidism. Sample: blood. CDR3 region: CASSYSIVAGKTDTQYF. The CDR3, as DNA: TGTGCCAGCAGTTACTCGATAGTAGCGGGAAAGACAGATACGCAGTATTTT.